The 27 T cell receptor beta chains reported below all come from one sample, sequenced in a study of control samples from healthy donors and cancer patients. Libraries were prepared by immunoSEQ multiplex PCR; TCRdb keeps only in-frame clonotypes and omits some of them. The sample lists about 92,000 clones, roughly four fifths occurring once. Sequenced sample: blood. The receptors shown here come from a woman between 55 and 75 years old in good health.

This clone was observed a handful of times. This chain links TRBV27 with TRBJ2-3; D unresolved. This CDR3 comprises 15 residues. The V gene lost 3 bases and the J gene lost 2 bases, with 12 bases spanning the gap. The germline V gene has CDR1 MNHEY and CDR2 SMNVEV (reference sequence). CDR3 residues: CASSLQKLLTDTQYF. The CDR3 coding sequence is TGTGCCAGCAGTTTGCAGAAATTACTCACAGATACGCAGTATTTT.

This clone occurred a few times. The CDR3 spells CASSEALRGGPQYF. The CDR3 bases are TGTGCCAGCAGTGAAGCGCTTCGAGGAGGTCCACAGTATTTT. This sequence joins TRBV6-1 and TRBJ2-3; the D gene is possibly TRBD2 (5 bases). The V end lost 0 bases, the J end lost 12 bases, and 16 bases lay between the germline ends. Germline CDR1 MNHNS, CDR2 SASEGT. The CDR3 extends over 14 amino acids.

The rearrangement joins TRBV11-2 to TRBJ2-7; D may be TRBD1 (5 bases). Germline loops: CDR1 SGHAT, CDR2 FQNNGV. The CDR3 loop spans 13 amino acids. Trimming stripped 5 bases from V and 7 bases from J, with 15 bases between. CDR3 sequence (DNA): TGTGCCAGCAGCCTCGGACAAGGTCGTGAGCAGTACTTC. Translating gives CASSLGQGREQYF.

V usage is TRBV5-1 and J usage is TRBJ1-6; D might be TRBD1 (6 bases). The CDR3 runs 16 residues. Germline CDR1 and CDR2: SGHRS and YFSETQ. Between the trimmed V and J ends, which lost 4 bases and 6 bases, there was a span of 17 bases. CDR3 coding DNA: TGCGCCAGCAGCGGCGGGGGGGCGTCGCGTAATTCACCCCTCCACTTT. It encodes CASSGGGASRNSPLHF.

The rearrangement links TRBV2 to TRBJ1-2, with a possible D match to TRBD1 (6 bases). There are 13 residues in the CDR3. V lost 2 bases to trimming and J lost 6 bases, with 10 bases between them. Germline V lookup: CDR1 SNHLY, CDR2 FYNNEI. The CDR3 sequence is CASSETGDNGYTF. CDR3 nucleotide sequence: TGTGCCAGCAGTGAAACCGGGGACAATGGCTACACCTTC.

The chain combines TRBV7-9 with TRBJ1-5; no definite D call. Per the germline V gene, CDR1 is SEHNR and CDR2 is FQNEAQ (reference sequence). CDR3 length: 16 amino acids. V lost 5 bases and J lost 2, with 16 bases in between. In nucleotides, the CDR3 is TGTGCCAGCAGCCCAAGAAAGGGCGGAGGCAATCAGCCCCAGCATTTT. Encoded protein: CASSPRKGGGNQPQHF.

The chain recombines TRBV11-2 with TRBJ2-4, with D uncertain. The CDR3 runs 17 residues. CDR1 SGHAT and CDR2 FQNNGV come from the germline V gene. V gave up 1 base and J gave up 0 bases, with 13 bases separating them. For the CDR3, the DNA is TGTGCCAGCAGCTTAGTGAAACTGACTCTAGCCAAAAACATTCAGTACTTC. Its translation is CASSLVKLTLAKNIQYF.

V and J are TRBV19 and TRBJ2-5, with 8 bases lining up with TRBD2. Losses at the gene ends were 7 bases for V and 1 base for J; bases not matched to a gene: 8. Germline V lookup: CDR1 LNHDA, CDR2 SQIVND (reference sequence). This CDR3 is built from 15 residues. The CDR3 sequence is CASTHPGGPQETQYF. CDR3 DNA sequence: TGTGCCAGTACCCATCCGGGAGGGCCCCAAGAGACCCAGTACTTC. The full variable domain, rest sourced from reference TRBV19 and TRBJ2-5, is DGGITQSPKYLFRKEGQNVTLSCEQNLNHDAMYWYRQDPGQGLRLIYYSQIVNDFQKGDIAEGYSVSREKKESFPLTVTSAQKNPTAFYLCASTHPGGPQETQYFGPGTRLLVL.

The CDR3 DNA sequence: TGTGCCAGCAGCTTAGGTGGACATGGGGAAAAACTGTTTTTT. Translated: CASSLGGHGEKLFF. The genes are TRBV11-2 and TRBJ1-4; maybe TRBD1 (5 bases). The length of the CDR3 is 14 residues. CDR1 SGHAT and CDR2 FQNNGV come from the germline V gene. Trimming took 1 base from V and 8 from J, leaving 11 bases between them.

The chain is built from TRBV18 and TRBJ1-1; D is ambiguous. V gave up 1 base and J gave up 1 base, with 22 bases separating them. There are 19 residues in the CDR3. Germline V gene data show CDR1 as KGHSH and CDR2 as LQKENI. This CDR3 reads CASSPLKTTDVVGNTEAFF. CDR3 nucleotide sequence: TGTGCCAGCTCACCACTTAAGACAACTGATGTGGTTGGGAACACTGAAGCTTTCTTT.

This rearrangement joins TRBV12-2 to TRBJ1-1. TRBV12-2 is shown as a pseudogene. The CDR3 is 17 amino acids. CDR3 loop: CASRLGEGGKMNTEAFF. CDR3 sequence (DNA): TGTGCAAGTCGCTTAGGAGAGGGAGGAAAGATGAACACTGAAGCTTTCTTT.

The chain has TRBV13 and TRBJ2-1, with 9 bases identical to TRBD2. CDR1 is PRHDT and CDR2 is FYEKMQ in the germline V gene (reference sequence). This CDR3 contains 17 residues. Losses at the gene ends were 2 bases for V and 6 bases for J; bases not matched to a gene: 11. The CDR3 is CASSLLVVRLAVNEQFF. The CDR3 region has the DNA TGTGCCAGCAGCTTACTAGTGGTTCGACTAGCGGTCAATGAGCAGTTCTTC.

The V gene is TRBV19, the J gene TRBJ2-5; 7 nucleotides line up with TRBD2. This CDR3 contains 11 residues. V gave up 6 bases and J gave up 5 bases; unmatched junction bases: 0. CDR1 and CDR2 (germline): LNHDA, SQIVND (reference sequence). In DNA form, the CDR3 reads TGTGCCAGTAGGGGGGGGGAGACCCAGTACTTC. Its protein product is CASRGGETQYF.

The V gene is TRBV20-1, the J gene TRBJ2-1; tentatively, D is TRBD2 (6 bases). The V end was cut by 3 bases, the J end by 8 bases, with 14 bases between. Germline-derived CDR1 and CDR2 are DFQATT and SNEGSKA (reference sequence). The CDR3 is made up of 13 amino acids. The CDR3 DNA sequence: TGCAGTGCTAGTCTAGCGTCAAGGGATGAGCAGTTCTTC. It is translated as CSASLASRDEQFF.

The genes are TRBV10-1 and TRBJ2-2; D gene uncertain. The V and J ends lost 1 base and 0 bases respectively, with 12 bases between them. CDR1 and CDR2 (germline): WNHNN, SYGVQD (reference sequence). This CDR3 is 17 amino acids long. The CDR3 reads CASSEFHGPTNTGELFF. The CDR3 DNA reads TGCGCCAGCAGTGAGTTTCACGGACCCACGAACACCGGGGAGCTGTTTTTT.

The V call is TRBV14, the J call TRBJ2-2; 7 nucleotides align to TRBD2. This CDR3 is built from 15 residues. The ends lost 9 bases at V and 5 bases at J; junction bases unmatched: 12. Germline-derived CDR1 and CDR2 are SGHDN and FVKESK. The CDR3 is CASTRGNKRTGELFF. CDR3 coding DNA: TGTGCCAGTACGCGGGGGAATAAGAGGACCGGGGAGCTGTTTTTT.

The chain carries TRBV3-1 (or the pseudogene TRBV3-2) and TRBJ2-5, with 14 bases that match TRBD2. This CDR3 has 16 residues. V trimming: 4 bases; J trimming: 5 bases; junction bases outside the gene matches: 6. CDR1 is LGHDT and CDR2 is YNNKEL in the germline V gene (reference sequence). The CDR3 region is CASSLTSGRGVETQYF. The CDR3 DNA reads as TGTGCCAGCAGCCTGACTAGCGGGAGGGGGGTGGAGACCCAGTACTTC.

The J gene is TRBJ2-2, the V gene TRBV29-1; 7 bases match TRBD1. The J segment lost 0 bases and the V segment lost 6 bases, leaving 10 bases of the junction unmatched. Germline lookup yields CDR1 SQVTM and CDR2 ANQGSEA. The length of the CDR3 is 16 residues. DNA for the CDR3: TGCAGCGTCAATAGTAACAGGGGACCGAACACCGGGGAGCTGTTTTTT. This encodes CSVNSNRGPNTGELFF.

As to this clone: At one boundary the junction diverges from the germline segment, which might be a read error. The chain is built from TRBV27 and TRBJ1-2, with D unresolved. The CDR3 consists of 12 residues. Germline assignment: CDR1 MNHEY and CDR2 SMNVEV (reference sequence). The CDR3 sequence is CASSSSGVGVSF. The CDR3 DNA follows: TGTGCCAGCAGTTCAAGCGGGGTTGGGGTTTCCTTC.

This clone was picked up one time. The chain combines TRBV10-1 with TRBJ1-3, with D possibly being TRBD1 (5 bases). CDR1 WNHNN and CDR2 SYGVQD come from the germline V gene (reference sequence). Trimming removed 3 bases from V and 2 bases from J, with 11 bases in between. This CDR3 has 15 residues. CDR3 DNA sequence: TGCGCCAGCAGTGATACCGGGGCCCCTGGAAACACCATATATTTT. Its protein product is CASSDTGAPGNTIYF.

The V call is TRBV2, the J call TRBJ2-7, with 13 bases that match TRBD2. V dropped 7 bases and J dropped 2; count of bases not matched to a gene: 5. Germline CDR1 and CDR2: SNHLY and FYNNEI. The CDR3 totals 15 residues. This CDR3 reads CASKLAGGTPYEQYF. The CDR3 nucleotides read TGTGCCAGCAAACTAGCGGGAGGGACGCCCTACGAGCAGTACTTC.

The V gene is TRBV7-2, the J gene TRBJ2-3, with D possibly TRBD1 on 6 matching bases. Germline CDR1 reads SGHTA; CDR2 reads FQGNSA. This CDR3 region has 13 residues. Trimming stripped 6 bases from V and 2 bases from J, with 9 bases between. For the CDR3, the DNA is TGTGCCAGCAGTTGGACAGACACAGATACGCAGTATTTT. Residues: CASSWTDTDTQYF. The whole variable domain, filled in from reference TRBV7-2 and TRBJ2-3, reads GAGVSQSPSNKVTEKGKDVELRCDPISGHTALYWYRQSLGQGLEFLIYFQGNSAPDKSGLPSDRFSAERTGGSVSTLTIQRTQQEDSAVYLCASSWTDTDTQYFGPGTRLTVL.

This clone was observed a few times. The DNA for the CDR3 is TGTGCCAGCAGCCTGCGACTAGCGGGGCGCACAGATACGCAGTATTTT. Its translation: CASSLRLAGRTDTQYF. The genes are TRBV7-2 and TRBJ2-3; TRBD2 aligns across 11 bases. Looked up from germline, CDR1 is SGHTA and CDR2 is FQGNSA. The CDR3 contains 16 residues. V lost 5 bases, J lost 1 base, and 5 bases stayed unmatched.

This chain links TRBV7-2 with TRBJ2-5; 9 bases line up with TRBD2. Per germline, CDR1 SGHTA and CDR2 FQGNSA. V dropped 2 bases and J dropped 5; count of bases not matched to a gene: 9. The CDR3 covers 16 residues. The CDR3 bases are TGTGCCAGCAGCTTATCTGGTAGCGGGGGCGGGGAGACCCAGTACTTC. Residues: CASSLSGSGGGETQYF.

The chain links TRBV10-2 to TRBJ2-1; TRBD2 agrees at 10 bases. The CDR3 loop spans 15 amino acids. CDR1 WSHSY and CDR2 SAAADI come from the germline V gene. V was clipped by 5 bases and J by 7 bases; unmatched bases: 8. This CDR3 is CASSPASGSRNEQFF. The CDR3 DNA sequence: TGCGCCAGCAGTCCGGCTAGCGGGAGTAGGAATGAGCAGTTCTTC.

The J gene is TRBJ2-5, the V gene TRBV4-1; maybe TRBD1 (5 bases). CDR3 length equals 17 residues. Germline loops: CDR1 MGHRA, CDR2 YSYEKL. Trimming cost V 2 bases and J 1 base, with 17 bases left between them. CDR3 protein: CASSQTRLRGTQETQYF. The CDR3 DNA sequence: TGCGCCAGCAGCCAAACGCGCTTAAGGGGTACCCAAGAGACCCAGTACTTC.

V is TRBV5-1 and J is TRBJ1-1; perhaps TRBD1 as D (6 bases). Germline values: CDR1 SGHRS, CDR2 YFSETQ. The CDR3 runs 16 residues. V lost 0 bases to trimming and J lost 1 base, with 13 bases between them. The CDR3 DNA reads TGCGCCAGCAGCTTGGGAGACAGGACGGGGAACACTGAAGCTTTCTTT. Protein: CASSLGDRTGNTEAFF.